The 17 T cell receptor beta chains below were found in one sample sequenced in a study of shared clonotypes between healthy human individuals. Only in-frame clones appear in the TCRdb table, and some are missing; sequencing was by immunoSEQ multiplex PCR. Among fewer than 1.4 million clones listed, about 80% were seen once. The sample consisted of memory CD4+ T cells from PBMCs. This sample's subset: CD45RA-negative fraction. The receptors were sampled from a man in his late teens or twenties in good health. Some clones in this sample may be carry-over from other donors' samples.

The chain joins TRBV2 to TRBJ1-2, with D possibly TRBD1 on 6 matching bases. This CDR3 spans 15 amino acids. The germline CDR1 and CDR2 sequences are SNHLY and FYNNEI. V shed 6 bases and J shed 6 bases, with 20 bases lying between them. The CDR3 DNA is TGTGCCAGCAGCCCCAGACAAACGGGGGCTCATGGCTACACCTTC. Protein sequence: CASSPRQTGAHGYTF.

The CDR3 loop reads CASSLGPRDGYGYTF. For the CDR3, the DNA is TGTGCCAGCAGCTTGGGACCCCGGGACGGGTATGGCTACACCTTC. The chain combines TRBV5-5 with TRBJ1-2, with D possibly being TRBD1 (5 bases). The V end was cut by 0 bases, the J end by 5 bases, with 14 bases between. The CDR3 loop spans 15 amino acids. Per germline, CDR1 SGHKS and CDR2 YYEKEE (reference sequence).

This chain joins TRBV15 and TRBJ1-1; no reliable D call. The V and J ends lost 8 bases and 0 bases respectively, with 10 bases between them. Germline V lookup: CDR1 LNHNV, CDR2 YYDKDF (reference sequence). The CDR3 has 13 residues. The CDR3 region is CATAPRVNTEAFF. CDR3 coding DNA: TGTGCCACCGCACCGAGGGTGAACACTGAAGCTTTCTTT. Variable domain in full (rest from reference TRBV15 and TRBJ1-1): DAMVIQNPRYQVTQFGKPVTLSCSQTLNHNVMYWYQQKSSQAPKLLFHYYDKDFNNEADTPDNFQSRRPNTSFCFLDIRSPGLGDTAMYLCATAPRVNTEAFFGQGTRLTVV.

Points on this clone: This likely traces to a read error, being one base from a far larger clone. Other DNA sequences of this sample code for an identical CDR3. The chain employs TRBV2 and TRBJ2-5; D is unresolved. The J call may be mistaken, given a closer DNA end match to TRBJ2-7. CDR1 is SNHLY and CDR2 is FYNNEI in the germline V gene. The CDR3 contains 11 residues. DNA of the CDR3: TGTGCCAGCAGTGACTACTACGAGCAGTACTTC. It yields the protein CASSDYYEQYF.

The chain combines TRBV30 with TRBJ2-7; TRBD2 might be the D (5 bases). Germline CDR1 GTSNPN, CDR2 SVGIG (reference sequence). The CDR3 length is 13 residues. The germline V and J ends were trimmed by 1 base and 11 bases, with 18 bases remaining between them. DNA of the CDR3: TGTGCCTGGAGTGGTGCGGGTGGGGAGTACGAGTACTTC. This translates into CAWSGAGGEYEYF.

This chain connects TRBV10-2 to TRBJ2-4; D is uncertain. From germline, CDR1 is WSHSY and CDR2 SAAADI. The CDR3 is 14 residues long. The germline V and J ends were trimmed by 0 bases and 10 bases, with 13 bases remaining between them. This CDR3 is CASSESRTLIIQYF. The CDR3 region has the DNA TGCGCCAGCAGTGAGTCGCGAACCCTAATAATTCAGTACTTC.

This clone was detected many times. The rearrangement links TRBV30 to TRBJ2-2; 13 bases line up with TRBD2. V gave up 3 bases and J gave up 4 bases; unmatched junction bases: 8. The CDR3 length is 17 residues. Germline values: CDR1 GTSNPN, CDR2 SVGIG (reference sequence). Here the CDR3 reads CAWSGTSGTRATGELFF. DNA for the CDR3: TGTGCCTGGAGCGGGACTAGCGGGACGCGAGCCACCGGGGAGCTGTTTTTT.

CDR3 region: CATGQGGGNTIYF. The CDR3 nucleotides are TGTGCCACCGGACAGGGCGGTGGAAACACCATATATTTT. This sequence joins TRBV6-1 and TRBJ1-3; 8 bases are a match to TRBD1. Germline V gene lookup returns CDR1 MNHNS and CDR2 SASEGT. This CDR3 spans 13 amino acids. The trim removed 10 bases at V and 3 bases at J, leaving 5 bases unmatched.

A remark on this clone: The same CDR3 also results from other DNA sequences found in this sample. V and J are TRBV5-1 and TRBJ2-1; 15 nucleotides line up with TRBD2. Germline CDR1 and CDR2: SGHRS and YFSETQ. V trimming: 3 bases; J trimming: 9 bases; junction bases outside the gene matches: 4. The CDR3 spans 15 residues. CDR3 sequence reads: CASSSGLAGGSEQFF. Here the CDR3 DNA reads TGCGCCAGCAGCTCGGGACTAGCGGGAGGTAGTGAGCAGTTCTTC. The full variable domain, its missing parts supplied by reference TRBV5-1 and TRBJ2-1, is KAGVTQTPRYLIKTRGQQVTLSCSPISGHRSVSWYQQTPGQGLQFLFEYFSETQRNKGNFPGRFSGRQFSNSRSEMNVSTLELGDSALYLCASSSGLAGGSEQFFGPGTRLTVL.

This chain joins TRBV5-1 and TRBJ2-3; TRBD2 agrees at 14 bases. This CDR3 comprises 19 residues. Trimming cost V 4 bases and J 1 base; bases outside gene matches: 11. CDR1 is SGHRS and CDR2 is YFSETQ in the germline V gene. The CDR3 DNA sequence: TGCGCCAGCAGCGCCCTGGGACTAGCGGGAGTCCGAGGCACAGATACGCAGTATTTT. It yields the protein CASSALGLAGVRGTDTQYF.

DNA of the CDR3: TGTGCCAGCAGACGGACAGGGTTAACTGAGCAGTTCTTC. Its translation is CASRRTGLTEQFF. V gene TRBV27 combines with J gene TRBJ2-1; 8 bases fit TRBD1. The V gene's germline CDR1 is MNHEY and CDR2 SMNVEV (reference sequence). V trimming: 6 bases; J trimming: 9 bases; junction bases outside the gene matches: 7. This CDR3 is 13 amino acids long.

This clone was recorded a few times. This chain uses TRBV27 with TRBJ2-3; TRBD2 aligns across 10 bases. CDR3 length: 14 residues. Germline loops: CDR1 MNHEY, CDR2 SMNVEV (reference sequence). V gave up 6 bases and J gave up 5 bases; unmatched junction bases: 5. The CDR3 here is CASRPSGSVDTQYF. In nucleotides, the CDR3 is TGTGCCAGCAGGCCTAGCGGGAGTGTAGATACGCAGTATTTT.

In its sample, this clone was seen many times. The CDR3: CASSQTASNQPQHF. The DNA for the CDR3 is TGTGCCAGCAGCCAGACAGCTAGCAATCAGCCCCAGCATTTT. The chain is built from TRBV16 and TRBJ1-5; tentative D call: TRBD1 (5 bases). V dropped 3 bases and J dropped 0 bases, with 6 bases sitting between them. The CDR3 has 14 residues. The germline CDR1 and CDR2 sequences are KGHSY and FQNENV.

This chain joins TRBV28 and TRBJ2-5, with D possibly being TRBD1 or TRBD2 (6 bases each). V was cut by 8 bases and J by 4 bases, with 14 bases left in between. CDR1 and CDR2 (germline): MDHEN, SYDVKM. The CDR3 is 13 residues long. CDR3 residues: CASGVGGAETQYF. CDR3 nucleotide sequence: TGTGCCAGCGGGGTGGGGGGCGCAGAGACCCAGTACTTC.

This clone was recorded many times. Other DNA sequences in the same sample also yield this CDR3. V gene TRBV5-1 combines with J gene TRBJ1-1; D gene uncertain. CDR1 is SGHRS, CDR2 YFSETQ, per germline. This CDR3 has 13 residues. V was shortened by 4 bases and J by 5 bases, with 12 bases between the two germline ends. DNA for the CDR3: TGCGCCAGCAGCAGGGAGGGTCGGACTGAAGCTTTCTTT. Translating gives CASSREGRTEAFF.

The rearrangement joins TRBV2 to TRBJ2-1, with TRBD2 matching 12 bases. CDR3 length: 15 residues. CDR1 is SNHLY and CDR2 is FYNNEI in the germline V gene. Trimming at V came to 5 bases and at J to 10 bases, leaving 9 bases not matched to a gene. This chain's CDR3 is CASSRTSGRREEQFF. DNA for the CDR3: TGTGCCAGCAGTCGAACTAGCGGGAGGAGAGAAGAGCAGTTCTTC.

The J gene is TRBJ1-1, the V gene TRBV29-1; a possible D gene is TRBD1 (5 bases). The germline gives CDR1 SQVTM, CDR2 ANQGSEA. V was clipped by 0 bases and J by 3 bases, with 8 bases between them. The CDR3 is 13 residues long. The CDR3 DNA sequence: TGCAGCGTTGAAGATATGGGGCACACTGAAGCTTTCTTT. Its protein product is CSVEDMGHTEAFF.